This TCR beta chain was recorded in a study of STAT5B mutations in CD4+ large granular lymphocyte leukemia. Assay used: immunoSEQ multiplex PCR; TCRdb lists only in-frame clones, some missing. The sample lists about 21,000 clones, over 70% seen once, with 3.5% to 5% in the top ten. With 3 bases removed from V and 2 bases from J, the gap between germline ends came to 14 bases. Germline lookup yields CDR1 PRHDT and CDR2 FYEKMQ (reference sequence). This CDR3 spans 16 amino acids. Remarks on this clone: Its antigen is currently unknown.

The study, taken as a whole, reports: Patient CD4-sorted repertoires stayed more clonal than healthy ones after leukemic-clone removal. TRBV06-family usage was enriched in top patient clones (8/27) versus controls (2/35).

Sample: CD4+ T cells from blood buffy coats. The origin of this receptor is a human donor in good health. The chain employs TRBV13 and TRBJ1-5, with D uncertain. Written as DNA, the CDR3 is TGTGCCAGCAGCTTGGGCCCCCCGGGCGGCAATCAGCCCCAGCATTTT. Amino acid sequence: CASSLGPPGGNQPQHF.